This T cell receptor (beta chain) comes out of a study of human thymus T cells (dated by TCRdb to the early 2020s). In terms of the full investigation: TCR alpha and beta repertoires from roughly 8 infant thymus samples and a few related peripheral blood samples were characterized in the study. Donor ages ranging from about 7 to 250 days were recorded, and over 5 male and a couple of female infants were included in the cohort. Points the paper makes about the study in general: Usage of V and J gene segments appeared to be biased in both the thymic and the peripheral blood repertoires. Thymus samples yielded on average roughly 810,000 unique TCRB clonotypes, compared with around 84,000 from blood samples.

Taken from cysteine to phenylalanine, the CDR3 has 17 residues. Solely the CDR3 DNA is kept, with 51 bases framed from the first base. Via the germline V gene (reference sequence), CDR1 is MNHEY and CDR2 SMNVEV. V is pared back by 7 bases and J by 0 bases, with 19 bases lying between the germline termini. With regard to this clone: Its specific antigen is unknown. No clone much larger than this one lies a single base away; base qualities are absent.

Immunologically healthy infants undergoing open corrective cardiac surgery for congenital heart defects in Finland were used as donors. During surgery, a small 0.5-1 mL aliquot of peripheral blood was collected from four of the eight donors. For blood samples, genomic DNA was extracted from all available leukocytes instead of from a fixed number of cells. ACK lysis buffer was used to clear erythrocytes from the blood, and the leukocytes were then kept as pellets at -70 degrees C. A QIAsymphony instrument was used to extract genomic DNA from the frozen cell pellets. The immunoSEQ multiplex PCR assay was used to amplify the TCRB and TCRAD loci from a standardized quantity of quality-controlled genomic DNA. Amplicons spanned the V(D)J region at a length sufficient to cover the CDR3 and identify V and J genes. Amplicon sequencing was performed on an Illumina platform through the commercial immunoSEQ service. In the paper's pipeline: Corrections for primer bias and sequencing errors followed previously described methods, while TCRAD and TCRB definitions were based on the IMGT database. Repertoires were analysed with immunoSEQ Analyzer 3.0 and VDJTools, covering basic statistics, V/J segment usage, diversity estimates, rarefaction and pairwise overlap. To estimate diversity, the Chao1, ChaoE, Efron-Thisted, Shannon and inverse Simpson indices were applied, and diversity was also estimated on datasets down-sampled to the smallest sample. Repertoire overlap used strict matching of CDR3 nucleotide sequence, V gene and J gene, with Jaccard-based multidimensional scaling clustering. Here the immuneACCESS table is served through TCRdb, limited to in-frame sequences with V and J called. Missing clones are a known gap in these copies; in checked studies unresolved V genes cover under half, and the rest lacks a known reason. V and J calls plus clone size are reproduced from that table; the DNA served to infer D and trimming. This sample lists 45,000 to 75,000 clones; 90% to 95% were detected once. Roughly 5.7% of the sample is in the top ten clones.

Recombination linked TRBV27 to TRBJ2-1; there is no confident call for the D gene. The sample comprised blood. The source is a boy in the first two years of life with a congenital heart defect but otherwise immunologically healthy. The CDR3 region reads CASTPLWARGSYNEQFF. In nucleotides, the sequence is TGTGCCAGCACCCCACTCTGGGCCCGTGGCTCCTACAATGAGCAGTTCTTC.